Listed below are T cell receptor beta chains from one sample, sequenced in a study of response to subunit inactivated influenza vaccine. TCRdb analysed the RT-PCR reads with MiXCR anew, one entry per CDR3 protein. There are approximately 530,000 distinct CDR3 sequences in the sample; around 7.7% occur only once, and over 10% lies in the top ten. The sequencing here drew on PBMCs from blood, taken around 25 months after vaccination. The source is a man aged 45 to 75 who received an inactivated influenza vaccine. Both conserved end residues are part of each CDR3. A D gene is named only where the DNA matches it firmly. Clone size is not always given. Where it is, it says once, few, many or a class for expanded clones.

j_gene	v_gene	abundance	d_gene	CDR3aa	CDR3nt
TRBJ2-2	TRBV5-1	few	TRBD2	CASSSQTSANTGELFF	TGCGCCAGCAGCTCACAGACTAGCGCGAACACCGGGGAGCTGTTTTTT
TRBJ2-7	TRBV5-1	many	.	CASSLAAAYEQYF	TGTGCCAGCAGTTTAGCGGCGGCCTACGAGCAGTACTTC
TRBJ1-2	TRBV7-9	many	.	CASSQTGTMIYGYTF	TGTGCCAGCAGCCAAACCGGGACGATGATCTATGGCTACACCTTC
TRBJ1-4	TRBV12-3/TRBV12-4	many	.	CASSPVGKGKLFF	TGTGCCAGCAGCCCCGTTGGCAAGGGAAAACTGTTTTTT
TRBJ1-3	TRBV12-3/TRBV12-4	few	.	CASSSSNGNTIYF	TGTGCCAGCAGTTCATCGAATGGAAACACCATATATTTT
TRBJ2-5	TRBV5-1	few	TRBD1	CASSPQQGAYETQYF	TGCGCCAGCAGCCCACAACAGGGGGCATATGAGACCCAGTACTTC
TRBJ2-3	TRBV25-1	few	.	CASSEGAKDTQYF	TGTGCCAGCAGTGAAGGTGCTAAAGATACGCAGTATTTT
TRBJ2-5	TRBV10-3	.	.	CAISPHTAGRQETQYF	TGTGCCATCAGTCCCCACACAGCGGGCCGTCAAGAGACCCAGTACTTC
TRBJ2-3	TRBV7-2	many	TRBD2	CASSPGLAGSGDTQYF	TGTGCCAGCAGCCCCGGACTAGCGGGCTCGGGAGATACGCAGTATTTT
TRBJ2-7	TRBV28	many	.	CASSLIPESQYF	TGTGCCAGCAGTTTAATCCCGGAGAGTCAGTACTTC
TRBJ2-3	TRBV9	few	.	CASSVEPRGDTQYF	TGTGCCAGCAGCGTAGAACCCAGGGGAGATACGCAGTATTTT
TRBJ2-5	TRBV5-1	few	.	CASSRSQETQYF	TGCGCCAGCAGCAGGAGCCAAGAGACCCAGTACTTC
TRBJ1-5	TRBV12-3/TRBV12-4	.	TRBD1	CASSRDRGGNQPQHF	TGTGCCAGCAGCAGAGACAGGGGGGGGAATCAGCCCCAGCATTTT
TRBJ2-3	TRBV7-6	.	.	CASSLVGGDTDTQYF	TGTGCCAGCAGCTTAGTTGGAGGGGACACAGATACGCAGTATTTT
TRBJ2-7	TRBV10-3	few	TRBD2	CAIGGVSYEQYF	TGTGCCATCGGGGGGGTGTCCTACGAGCAGTACTTC
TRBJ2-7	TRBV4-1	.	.	CASSQVRAGSREQYF	TGCGCCAGCAGCCAAGTTAGGGCAGGGTCGCGCGAGCAGTACTTC
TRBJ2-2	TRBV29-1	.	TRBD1	CSVAGQGFSGELFF	TGCAGCGTTGCGGGACAGGGGTTCTCCGGGGAGCTGTTTTTT
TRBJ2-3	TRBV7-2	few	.	CASSLTNPPDTQYF	TGTGCCAGCAGCTTAACAAACCCGCCGGATACGCAGTATTTT
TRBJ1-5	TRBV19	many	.	CASSTIDNQPQHF	TGTGCCAGTAGCACTATCGACAATCAGCCCCAGCATTTT
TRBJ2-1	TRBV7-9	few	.	CASSTNNEQFF	TGTGCCAGCAGCACCAACAATGAGCAGTTCTTC
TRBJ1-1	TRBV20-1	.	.	CSARLAQGGLTEAFF	TGCAGTGCTAGACTAGCCCAGGGAGGGTTGACTGAAGCTTTCTTT
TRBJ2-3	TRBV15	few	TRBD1	CATSTQGAEQYF	TGTGCCACCAGCACACAGGGGGCTGAGCAGTATTTT
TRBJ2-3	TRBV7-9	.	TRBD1	CASSRRGPSTDTQYF	TGTGCCAGCAGCCGCAGGGGGCCAAGCACAGATACGCAGTATTTT
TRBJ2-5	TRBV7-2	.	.	CASSLAPGQRIQETQYF	TGTGCCAGCAGCTTAGCGCCCGGACAGCGTATTCAAGAGACCCAGTACTTC
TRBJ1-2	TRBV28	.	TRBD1	CASSRTRDRSYGYTF	TGTGCCAGCAGCCGAACCCGGGACAGAAGCTATGGCTACACCTTC
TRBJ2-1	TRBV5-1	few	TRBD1	CASRPGQGSNNEQFF	TGCGCCAGCAGGCCGGGACAGGGCTCAAACAATGAGCAGTTCTTC
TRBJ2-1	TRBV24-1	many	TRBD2	CATSDPSGGNNEQFF	TGTGCCACCAGTGACCCTAGCGGGGGCAACAATGAGCAGTTCTTC
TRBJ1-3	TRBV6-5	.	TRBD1	CASSYGQGGNTIYF	TGTGCCAGCAGTTACGGACAGGGAGGAAACACCATATATTTT
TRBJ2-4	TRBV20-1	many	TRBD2	CSASGLAGDTKNIQYF	TGCAGTGCTAGTGGTCTAGCGGGAGATACCAAAAACATTCAGTACTTC
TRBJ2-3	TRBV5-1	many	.	CASSLGSSSSTDTQYF	TGCGCCAGCAGCCTAGGGTCTTCATCTAGCACAGATACGCAGTATTTT
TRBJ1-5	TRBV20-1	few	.	CSARTTGTIQPQHF	TGCAGTGCTAGGACGACAGGAACGATTCAGCCCCAGCATTTT